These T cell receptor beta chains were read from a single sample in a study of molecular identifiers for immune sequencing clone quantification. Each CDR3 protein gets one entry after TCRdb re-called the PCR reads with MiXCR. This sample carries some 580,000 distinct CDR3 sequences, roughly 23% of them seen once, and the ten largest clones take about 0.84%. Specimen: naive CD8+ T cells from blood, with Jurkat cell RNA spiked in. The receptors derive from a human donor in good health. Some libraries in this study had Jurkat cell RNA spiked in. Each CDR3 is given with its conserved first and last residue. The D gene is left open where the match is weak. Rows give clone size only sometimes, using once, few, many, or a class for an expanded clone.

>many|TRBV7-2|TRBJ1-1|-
TGTGCCAGCAGCCAATCTAACACTGAAGCTTTCTTT
CASSQSNTEAFF
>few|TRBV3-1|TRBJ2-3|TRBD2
TGTGCCAGCAGCCAAGACTCTAGCGGGGGGGTTTTCACAGATACGCAGTATTTT
CASSQDSSGGVFTDTQYF
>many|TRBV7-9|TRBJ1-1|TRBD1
TGTGCCAGCAGCACCGTTGACAGGGACCTCACTGAAGCTTTCTTT
CASSTVDRDLTEAFF
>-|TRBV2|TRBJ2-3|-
TGTGCCAGCACGGAGGGGTGGCGAACTAGCACAGATACGCAGTATTTT
CASTEGWRTSTDTQYF
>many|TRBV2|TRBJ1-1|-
TGTGCCGCGGGGGGCACTGAAGCTTTCTTT
CAAGGTEAFF
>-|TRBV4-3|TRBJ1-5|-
TGCGCCAGCAGCCAAGATCGGGGGTCAGGCAATCAGCCCCAGCATTTT
CASSQDRGSGNQPQHF
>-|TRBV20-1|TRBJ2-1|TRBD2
TGCAGTGCTAGAGATGTTAGCGGGAGGCCCGGCGGGGTGGGTGAGCAGTTCTTC
CSARDVSGRPGGVGEQFF
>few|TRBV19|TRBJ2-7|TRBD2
TGTGCCAGTAGTCAAACTAGCGGGGGGTATGACGAGCAGTACTTC
CASSQTSGGYDEQYF
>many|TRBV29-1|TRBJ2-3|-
TGCAGCGTTGAGTGGATGAGTAGGAGCACAGATACGCAGTATTTT
CSVEWMSRSTDTQYF
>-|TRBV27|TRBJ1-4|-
TGTACCAGCAGTTTAGTACTGGGTCCTAGGGAAAAACTGTTTTTT
CTSSLVLGPREKLFF
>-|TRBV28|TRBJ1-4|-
TGTGCCAGCAGTAACTCCGGACATGAAAAACTGTTTTTT
CASSNSGHEKLFF
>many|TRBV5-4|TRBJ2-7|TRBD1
TGTGCCAGCAGCCGTGGGACAGACACCTACGAGCAGTACTTC
CASSRGTDTYEQYF
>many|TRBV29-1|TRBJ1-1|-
TGCAGCGTTGCAGGGGTGAACACTGAAGCTTTCTTT
CSVAGVNTEAFF